This TCR beta chain is drawn from a study of blood T cells in healthy people across ages. Overall study: Per two T cells, about one barcoded beta molecule was captured through template switching.

The authors ran a second PCR of 7 to 11 cycles using a sample-barcoded 5' primer and a J-beta primer mix. Every sample produced at least 3 million CDR3-containing paired-end reads. MiXCR, applied by TCRdb to the 5' RACE reads, yields one record per CDR3 protein. The sample includes roughly 1.4 million distinct CDR3 sequences, approximately 59% seen only once; the top ten take under 8.5%. The V gene lost 9 bases and the J gene lost 4 bases, with 20 bases spanning the gap. CDR3 size: 14 residues. Germline CDR1 SGDLS, CDR2 YYNGEE. Whenever a sample was processed, at least 7 million PBMCs were isolated. The chain links TRBV9 to TRBJ2-7; D might be TRBD2 (6 bases). The sequencing input was blood. The receptor comes from a man in his late teens or twenties in good health. The CDR3 region is CATGRRADGYEQYF. CDR3 coding DNA: TGTGCCACAGGAAGGAGGGCCGACGGGTACGAGCAGTACTTC.